The count of the clone carrying this T cell receptor (beta chain) is one. The sample is drawn from a study of OX40 agonist ivuxolimab in advanced cancers. Trimming cost V 6 bases and J 5 bases; bases outside gene matches: 9. The germline V gene has CDR1 LNHDA and CDR2 SQIVND (reference sequence). The CDR3 sequence is 15 residues long. This table comes from immunoSEQ multiplex PCR, and its TCRdb copy is limited to in-frame clones, with some not included. Here the sample spans 8,500 to 10,000 clones, more than 70% being singletons. The chain links TRBV19 to TRBJ2-7; TRBD1 matches at 11 bases. The receptor was derived from an adult with an advanced solid tumor such as melanoma, head and neck, liver or kidney cancer. Sequenced here: CD4+ or CD8+ T cells sorted from blood, sampled in a trial of the OX40 agonist ivuxolimab. CDR3 sequence: CASSQPGQGADEQYF. For the CDR3, the DNA is TGTGCCAGTAGCCAACCCGGACAGGGGGCCGACGAGCAGTACTTC.